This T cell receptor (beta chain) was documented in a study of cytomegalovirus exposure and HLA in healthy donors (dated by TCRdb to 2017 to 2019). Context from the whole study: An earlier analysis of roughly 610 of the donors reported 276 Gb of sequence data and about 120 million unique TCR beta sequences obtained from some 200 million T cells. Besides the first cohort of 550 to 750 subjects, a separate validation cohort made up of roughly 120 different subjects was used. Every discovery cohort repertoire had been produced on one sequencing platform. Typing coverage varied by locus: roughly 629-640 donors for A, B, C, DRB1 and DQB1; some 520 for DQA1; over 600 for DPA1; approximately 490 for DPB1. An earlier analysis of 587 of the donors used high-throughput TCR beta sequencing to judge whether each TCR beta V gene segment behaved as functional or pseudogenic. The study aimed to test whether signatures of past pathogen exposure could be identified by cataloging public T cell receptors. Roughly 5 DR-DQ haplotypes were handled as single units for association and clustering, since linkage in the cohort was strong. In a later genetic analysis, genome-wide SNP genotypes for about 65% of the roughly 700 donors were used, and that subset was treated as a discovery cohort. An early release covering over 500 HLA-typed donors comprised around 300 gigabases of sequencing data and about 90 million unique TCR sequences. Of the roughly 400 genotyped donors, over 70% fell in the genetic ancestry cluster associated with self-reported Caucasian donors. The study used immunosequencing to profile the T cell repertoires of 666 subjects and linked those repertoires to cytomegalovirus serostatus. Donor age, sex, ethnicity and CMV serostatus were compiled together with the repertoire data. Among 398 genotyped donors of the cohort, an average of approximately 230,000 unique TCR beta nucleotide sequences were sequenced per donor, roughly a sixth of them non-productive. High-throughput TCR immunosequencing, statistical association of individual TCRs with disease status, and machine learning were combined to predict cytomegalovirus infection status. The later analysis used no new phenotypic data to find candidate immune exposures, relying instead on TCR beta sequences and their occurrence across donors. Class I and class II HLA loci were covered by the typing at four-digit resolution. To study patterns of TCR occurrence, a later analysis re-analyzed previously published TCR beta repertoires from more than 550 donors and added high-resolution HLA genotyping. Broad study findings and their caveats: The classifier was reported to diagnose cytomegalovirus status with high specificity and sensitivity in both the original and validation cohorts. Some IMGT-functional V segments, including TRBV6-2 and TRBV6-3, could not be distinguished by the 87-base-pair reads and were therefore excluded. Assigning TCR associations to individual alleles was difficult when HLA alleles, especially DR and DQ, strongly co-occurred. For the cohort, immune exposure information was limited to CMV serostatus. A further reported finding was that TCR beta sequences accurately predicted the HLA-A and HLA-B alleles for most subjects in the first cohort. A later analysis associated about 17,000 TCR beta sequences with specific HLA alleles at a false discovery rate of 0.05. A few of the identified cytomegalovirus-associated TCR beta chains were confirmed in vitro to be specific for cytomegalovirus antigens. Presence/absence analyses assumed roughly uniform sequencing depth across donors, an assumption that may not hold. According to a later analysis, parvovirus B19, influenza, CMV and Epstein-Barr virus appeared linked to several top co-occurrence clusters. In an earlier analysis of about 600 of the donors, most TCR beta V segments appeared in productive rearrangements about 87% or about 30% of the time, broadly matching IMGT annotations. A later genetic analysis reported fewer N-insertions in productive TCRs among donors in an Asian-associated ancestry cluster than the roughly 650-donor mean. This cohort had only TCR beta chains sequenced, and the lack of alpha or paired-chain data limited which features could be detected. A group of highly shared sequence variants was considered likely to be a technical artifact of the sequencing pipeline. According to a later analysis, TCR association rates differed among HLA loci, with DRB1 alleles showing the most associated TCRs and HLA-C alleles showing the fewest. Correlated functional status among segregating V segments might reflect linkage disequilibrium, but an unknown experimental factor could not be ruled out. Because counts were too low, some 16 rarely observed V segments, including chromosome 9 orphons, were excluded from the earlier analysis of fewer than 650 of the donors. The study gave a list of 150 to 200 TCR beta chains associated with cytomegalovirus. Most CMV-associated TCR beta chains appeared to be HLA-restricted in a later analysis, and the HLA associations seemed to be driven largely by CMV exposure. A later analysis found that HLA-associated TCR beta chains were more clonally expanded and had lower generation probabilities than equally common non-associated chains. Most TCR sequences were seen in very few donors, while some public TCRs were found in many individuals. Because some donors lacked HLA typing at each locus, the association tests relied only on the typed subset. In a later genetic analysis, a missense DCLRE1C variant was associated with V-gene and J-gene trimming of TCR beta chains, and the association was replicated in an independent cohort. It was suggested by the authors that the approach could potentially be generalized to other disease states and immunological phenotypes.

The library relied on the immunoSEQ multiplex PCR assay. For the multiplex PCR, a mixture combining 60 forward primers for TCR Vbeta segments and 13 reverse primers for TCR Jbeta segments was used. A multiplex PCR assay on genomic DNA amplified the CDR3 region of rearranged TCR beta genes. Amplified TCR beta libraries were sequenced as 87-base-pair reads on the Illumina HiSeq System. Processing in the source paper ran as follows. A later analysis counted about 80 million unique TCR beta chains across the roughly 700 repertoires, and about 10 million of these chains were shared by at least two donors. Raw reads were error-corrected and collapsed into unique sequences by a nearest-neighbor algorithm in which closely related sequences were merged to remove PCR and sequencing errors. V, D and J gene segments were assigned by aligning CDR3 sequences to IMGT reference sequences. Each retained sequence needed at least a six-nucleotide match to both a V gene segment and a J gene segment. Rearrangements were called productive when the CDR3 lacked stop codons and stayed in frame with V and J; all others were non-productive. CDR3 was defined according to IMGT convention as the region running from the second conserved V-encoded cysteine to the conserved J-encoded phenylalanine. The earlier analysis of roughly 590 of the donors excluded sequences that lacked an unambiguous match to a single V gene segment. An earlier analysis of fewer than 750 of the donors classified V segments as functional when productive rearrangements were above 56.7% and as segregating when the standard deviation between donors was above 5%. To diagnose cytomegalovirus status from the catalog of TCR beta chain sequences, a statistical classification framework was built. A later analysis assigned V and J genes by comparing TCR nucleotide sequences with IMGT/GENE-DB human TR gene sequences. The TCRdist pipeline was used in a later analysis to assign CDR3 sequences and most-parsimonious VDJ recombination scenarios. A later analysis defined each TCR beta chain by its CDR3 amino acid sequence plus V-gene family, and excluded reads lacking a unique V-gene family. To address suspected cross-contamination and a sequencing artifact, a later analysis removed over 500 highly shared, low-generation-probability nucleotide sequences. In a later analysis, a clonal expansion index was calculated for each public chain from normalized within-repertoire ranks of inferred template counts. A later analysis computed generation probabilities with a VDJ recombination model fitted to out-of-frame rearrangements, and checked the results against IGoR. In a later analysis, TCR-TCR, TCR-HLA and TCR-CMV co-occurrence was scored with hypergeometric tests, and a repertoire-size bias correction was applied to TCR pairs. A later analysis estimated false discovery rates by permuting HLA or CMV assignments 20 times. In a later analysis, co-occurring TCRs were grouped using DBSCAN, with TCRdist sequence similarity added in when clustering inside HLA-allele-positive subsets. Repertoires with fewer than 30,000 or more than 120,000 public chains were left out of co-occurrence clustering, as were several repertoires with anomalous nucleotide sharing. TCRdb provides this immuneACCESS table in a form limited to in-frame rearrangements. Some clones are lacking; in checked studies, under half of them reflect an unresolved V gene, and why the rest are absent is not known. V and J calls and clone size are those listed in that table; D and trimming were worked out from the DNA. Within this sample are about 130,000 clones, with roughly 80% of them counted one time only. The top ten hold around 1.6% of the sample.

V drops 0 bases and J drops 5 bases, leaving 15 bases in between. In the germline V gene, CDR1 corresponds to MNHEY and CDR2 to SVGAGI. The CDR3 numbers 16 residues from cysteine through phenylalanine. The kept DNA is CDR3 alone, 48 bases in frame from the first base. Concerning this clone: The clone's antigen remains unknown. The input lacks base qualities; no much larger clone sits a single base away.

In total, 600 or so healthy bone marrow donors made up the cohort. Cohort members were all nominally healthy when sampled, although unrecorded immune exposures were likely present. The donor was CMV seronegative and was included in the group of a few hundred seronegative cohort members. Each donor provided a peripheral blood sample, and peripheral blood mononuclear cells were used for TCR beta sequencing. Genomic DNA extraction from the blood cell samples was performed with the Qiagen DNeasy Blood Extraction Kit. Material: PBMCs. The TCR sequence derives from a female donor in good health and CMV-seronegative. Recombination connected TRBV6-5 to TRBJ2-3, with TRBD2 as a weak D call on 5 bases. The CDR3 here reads CASSYSTGLAEDTQYF. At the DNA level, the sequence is TGTGCCAGCAGTTACTCGACGGGCCTAGCCGAAGATACGCAGTATTTT.